This entry lists 9 T cell receptor beta chains sequenced from one sample in a study of T cells after yellow fever vaccination. TCRdb fed the 5' RACE reads into MiXCR, producing one record per CDR3 protein. This sample has some 120,000 distinct CDR3 sequences, with 7.4% found just once. This specimen consisted of CD4+ T cells sorted from PBMCs, obtained more than 8 days after the first yellow fever vaccination. These receptors originate from a man aged 18 to 29 who received the YFV17D yellow fever vaccine.

Many counts were recorded for this clonotype. The genes are TRBV24-1 and TRBJ2-1, with 11 bases lining up with TRBD2. The V gene's germline CDR1 is KGHDR and CDR2 SFDVKD. V trimming: 4 bases; J trimming: 6 bases; junction bases outside the gene matches: 4. The CDR3 contains 15 residues. The DNA of the CDR3 is TGTGCCACCAGTGAGCCTAGCGGGGGGTTCAATGAGCAGTTCTTC. This translates into CATSEPSGGFNEQFF.

In its sample, this clonotype was seen many times. This chain joins TRBV4-1 and TRBJ2-3; D may correspond to TRBD1 or TRBD2 (6 bases each). V lost 3 bases and J lost 0, with 25 bases in between. The CDR3 loop spans 20 amino acids. Germline values: CDR1 MGHRA, CDR2 YSYEKL. CDR3: CASSQMAPGARARSTDTQYF. CDR3 DNA: TGCGCCAGCAGCCAGATGGCGCCGGGGGCCAGAGCCCGTAGCACAGATACGCAGTATTTT.

This clonotype has at least ten counts. The chain links TRBV20-1 to TRBJ1-3; perhaps TRBD1 as D (6 bases). This CDR3 region has 15 residues. Germline CDR1 DFQATT, CDR2 SNEGSKA (reference sequence). Trimming stripped 6 bases from V and 0 bases from J, with 15 bases between. This CDR3 is CSARDGQRSGNTIYF. CDR3 in DNA: TGCAGTGCGAGGGACGGACAGCGCTCTGGAAACACCATATATTTT.

The CDR3 DNA sequence: TGCAGTGCTAGAGATCCGAGTAGCTCTGGAAACACCATATATTTT. Residues: CSARDPSSSGNTIYF. This sequence joins TRBV20-1 and TRBJ1-3; D is ambiguous. The germline V and J ends were trimmed by 0 bases and 0 bases, with 9 bases remaining between them. The germline V gene has CDR1 DFQATT and CDR2 SNEGSKA (reference sequence). The CDR3 has 15 amino acids.

This clonotype was seen a handful of times. The genes are TRBV19 and TRBJ1-2, with a tentative D call TRBD1 (5 bases). The CDR3 length is 11 residues. CDR1 and CDR2 (germline): LNHDA, SQIVND (reference sequence). V gave up 11 bases and J gave up 10 bases, with 17 bases separating them. As DNA, the CDR3 is TGTGCCTCCCGACGGGGGTTCGACTACACCTTC. It specifies CASRRGFDYTF.

The J gene is TRBJ2-5, the V gene TRBV29-1, with D uncertain. V lost 3 bases and J lost 2, with 13 bases in between. The germline CDR1 and CDR2 sequences are SQVTM and ANQGSEA. This CDR3 spans 14 amino acids. The CDR3 bases are TGCAGCGTTGATGATGGGTTTCGGCAAGAGACCCAGTACTTC. Its translation is CSVDDGFRQETQYF.

This sequence joins TRBV12-3 or TRBV12-4 and TRBJ1-2; D is uncertain. There are 14 residues in the CDR3. The V end was cut by 3 bases, the J end by 4 bases, with 12 bases between. CDR3 nucleotide sequence: TGTGCCAGCAGTTTGGGGAGGGCGGGCTATGGCTACACCTTC. Protein product: CASSLGRAGYGYTF.

This clonotype was seen many times. The gene calls are TRBV4-3 and TRBJ2-3; TRBD2 is a possible D gene (5 bases). Germline values: CDR1 LGHNA, CDR2 YSLEER. The V end lost 0 bases, the J end lost 6 bases, and 10 bases lay between the germline ends. The CDR3 runs to 14 residues. CDR3 sequence: CASSQDWETDTQYF. For the CDR3, the DNA is TGCGCCAGCAGCCAAGATTGGGAGACCGATACGCAGTATTTT.

This chain connects TRBV5-1 to TRBJ2-5; D is uncertain. This CDR3 contains 15 residues. Germline CDR1 SGHRS, CDR2 YFSETQ. V dropped 2 bases and J dropped 9 bases, with 20 bases sitting between them. The CDR3 spells CASSLGTVGMESQYF. The CDR3 DNA is TGCGCCAGCAGCTTAGGAACAGTGGGTATGGAGTCCCAGTACTTC.